This section outlines one T cell receptor beta chain sequence together with its context. Its target is unknown. The assay was immunoSEQ multiplex PCR, and TCRdb's table has in-frame clones only and misses some. This sample has approximately 5,200 clones, with around 97% found just once. These data originate in a study of naive CD8 T cells in extremely preterm neonates. The CDR3 sequence is 13 residues long. The germline V and J ends were trimmed by 2 bases and 2 bases, with 8 bases remaining between them. Germline CDR1 and CDR2: SGHRS and YFSETQ. Study outcomes and limitations: CDR3 nucleotide sharing was 2.5% to 3% in preterm, about 0.4% term, about 0.028% children, about 0.0094% adults.

The J gene is TRBJ2-7, the V gene TRBV5-1, with D possibly matching TRBD2 (6 bases). Sequenced material: naive CD8+ T cells from blood. This clonotype originated in a human donor in good health. CDR3 nucleotides: TGCGCCAGCAGCTTCCCGGGGGCCTACGAGCAGTACTTC. It translates to CASSFPGAYEQYF.